This T cell receptor beta chain was recorded in a study of blood T cell repertoires in COVID-19. Enrolment of Seattle patients took place during active infection, and they were followed longitudinally. In the source study's methods: By means of reference gene primer amplification, nucleated cell counts were estimated. Profiled with immunoSEQ multiplex PCR; TCRdb holds only in-frame clones, not every one. V, J and clone size derive from that table, while D and trimming were established from the DNA sequence. Of some 300,000 clones in the sample, around 89% were seen once. This CDR3 is built from 15 residues. V was pared by 2 bases and J by 9 bases, with 14 bases between. Per germline, CDR1 MDHEN and CDR2 SYDVKM.

Sequenced input: peripheral blood. This chain uses TRBV28 with TRBJ1-6, with D possibly matching TRBD1 (5 bases). This receptor was identified in a woman aged 40 to 55 with COVID-19, enrolled during active disease. CDR3 DNA sequence: TGTGCCAGCAGTTTACCCCCCGACAGTGGTTCACCCCTCCACTTT. Protein sequence: CASSLPPDSGSPLHF. The variable domain in full, completed from reference TRBV28 and TRBJ1-6, reads DVKVTQSSRYLVKRTGEKVFLECVQDMDHENMFWYRQDPGLGLRLIYFSYDVKMKEKGDIPEGYSVSREKKERFSLILESASTNQTSMYLCASSLPPDSGSPLHFGNGTRLTVT.